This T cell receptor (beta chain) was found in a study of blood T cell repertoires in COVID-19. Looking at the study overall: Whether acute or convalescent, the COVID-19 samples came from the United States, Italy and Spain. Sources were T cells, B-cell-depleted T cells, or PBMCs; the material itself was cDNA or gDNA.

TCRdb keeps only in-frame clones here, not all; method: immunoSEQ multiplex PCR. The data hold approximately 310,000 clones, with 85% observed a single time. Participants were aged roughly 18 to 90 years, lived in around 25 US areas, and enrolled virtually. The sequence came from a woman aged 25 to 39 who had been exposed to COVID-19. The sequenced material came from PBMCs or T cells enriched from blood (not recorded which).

For the CDR3, the DNA is TGCGCCAGCAGCAACACAGGGAGAGAGACCCAGTACTTC. This gives the protein CASSNTGRETQYF. The chain joins TRBV4-3 to TRBJ2-5, with D possibly being TRBD1 (6 bases). CDR3 length: 13 residues. V lost 5 bases and J 4 bases, leaving 11 bases between the germline ends. From germline, CDR1 is LGHNA and CDR2 YSLEER.